The sequence of this T cell receptor beta chain was determined in a study of blood T cell repertoires in COVID-19. Across the study: The United States, Italy and Spain supplied acute and convalescent COVID-19 samples.

This CDR3 comprises 13 residues. Germline V gene sequence: CDR1 SGHNT, CDR2 YENEEA. Trimming took off 3 bases at V and 2 bases at J, with 7 bases between the two ends. Clones were sequenced by immunoSEQ multiplex PCR, and TCRdb holds only the in-frame ones, with some missing. Here the sample spans approximately 72,000 clones, approximately 86% being singletons. Sequences were obtained from peripheral blood. The source is a woman between 55 and 75 years old with acute or convalescent COVID-19. V usage is TRBV11-3 and J usage is TRBJ2-5; perhaps TRBD2 as D (5 bases). CDR3 loop: CASSFPGQETQYF. In nucleotides, the CDR3 is TGTGCCAGCAGCTTTCCGGGACAAGAGACCCAGTACTTC.